The clone carrying this T cell receptor beta chain was found a few times. This entry comes from a study of T cells in Graves' hyperthyroidism and ophthalmopathy. Looking at the study overall: Prior to any treatment, at the point of initial diagnosis, peripheral blood was collected.

PBMCs stemmed from 8.5 to 10 ml fresh peripheral blood. Regions amplified from RNA transcripts were the TCR beta CDR3 regions. RT-PCR in the first round (using the HTBI primer set) targeted the TCR CDR3. MiXCR was run by TCRdb on the multiplex PCR reads, yielding one entry per CDR3 protein. The data show about 640,000 distinct CDR3 sequences, around 20% seen once. Germline-derived CDR1 and CDR2 are DFQATT and SNEGSKA (reference sequence). This CDR3 spans 18 amino acids. V was cut by 0 bases and J by 0 bases, with 18 bases left in between. The chain recombines TRBV20-1 with TRBJ2-1; tentatively, D is TRBD2 (6 bases). The sequencing sample was made of blood. The receptor was derived from a man younger than 45 with Graves' ophthalmopathy. CDR3 sequence: CSARDFAGLYSSYNEQFF. In DNA, the CDR3 is TGCAGTGCTAGAGATTTCGCGGGACTCTATAGCTCCTACAATGAGCAGTTCTTC.